This T cell receptor beta chain was recorded in a study of blood T cell repertoires in COVID-19. Whole-study context: The analysed material was cDNA or gDNA that came from T cells, B-cell-depleted T cells, or PBMCs.

Here immunoSEQ multiplex PCR was the method, and the copy in TCRdb shows in-frame clones only, minus some. The profile shows about 150,000 clones, roughly 88% of them singletons. The participants were between about 18 and 95 years old and came from about two dozen US areas. The germline gives CDR1 LNHDA, CDR2 SQIVND (reference sequence). The length of the CDR3 is 17 residues. Losses at the gene ends were 3 bases for V and 4 bases for J; bases not matched to a gene: 11. Sequenced sample: PBMCs or T cells enriched from blood (not recorded which). This sequence originates from a man between 65 and 80 years old who had been exposed to COVID-19. The chain joins TRBV19 to TRBJ2-3; the match to TRBD2 covers 9 bases. The CDR3 loop is CASSMFAAGGPADTQYF. CDR3 sequence (DNA): TGTGCCAGTAGTATGTTCGCGGCGGGAGGGCCAGCAGATACGCAGTATTTT.